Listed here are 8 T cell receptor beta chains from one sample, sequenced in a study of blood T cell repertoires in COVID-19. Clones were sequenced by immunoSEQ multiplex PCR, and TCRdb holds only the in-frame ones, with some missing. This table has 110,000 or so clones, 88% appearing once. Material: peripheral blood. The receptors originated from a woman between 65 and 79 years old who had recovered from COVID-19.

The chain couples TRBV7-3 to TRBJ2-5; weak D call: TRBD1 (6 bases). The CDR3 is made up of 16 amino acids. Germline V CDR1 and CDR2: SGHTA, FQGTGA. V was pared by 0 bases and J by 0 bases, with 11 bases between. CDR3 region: CASSLTGAGYQETQYF. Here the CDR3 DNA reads TGTGCCAGCAGCTTAACGGGGGCAGGGTACCAAGAGACCCAGTACTTC.

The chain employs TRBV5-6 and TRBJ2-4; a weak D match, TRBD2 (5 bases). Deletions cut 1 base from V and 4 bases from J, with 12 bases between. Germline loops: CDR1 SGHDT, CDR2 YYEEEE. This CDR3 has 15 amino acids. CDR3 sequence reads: CASSLTGYLKNIQYF. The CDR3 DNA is TGTGCCAGCAGCTTGACGGGGTACCTAAAAAACATTCAGTACTTC.

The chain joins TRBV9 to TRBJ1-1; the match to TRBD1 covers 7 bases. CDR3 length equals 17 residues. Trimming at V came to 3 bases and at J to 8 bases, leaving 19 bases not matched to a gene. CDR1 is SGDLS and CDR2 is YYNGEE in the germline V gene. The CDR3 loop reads CASSASSGQSQLREAFF. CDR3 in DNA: TGTGCCAGCAGCGCTTCCTCGGGACAGTCACAACTACGGGAAGCTTTCTTT.

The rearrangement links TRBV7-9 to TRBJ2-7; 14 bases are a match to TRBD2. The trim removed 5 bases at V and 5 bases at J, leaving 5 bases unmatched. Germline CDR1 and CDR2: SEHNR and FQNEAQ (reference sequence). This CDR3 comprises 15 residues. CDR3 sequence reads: CASSPWGLAGDEQYF. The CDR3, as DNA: TGTGCCAGCAGCCCCTGGGGACTAGCGGGAGACGAGCAGTACTTC.

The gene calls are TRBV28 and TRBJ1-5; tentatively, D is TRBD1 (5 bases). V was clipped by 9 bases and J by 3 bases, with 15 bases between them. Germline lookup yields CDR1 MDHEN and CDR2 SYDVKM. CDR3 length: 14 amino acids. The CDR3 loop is CASHQQVFNQPQHF. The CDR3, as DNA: TGTGCCAGTCACCAACAGGTGTTCAATCAGCCCCAGCATTTT.

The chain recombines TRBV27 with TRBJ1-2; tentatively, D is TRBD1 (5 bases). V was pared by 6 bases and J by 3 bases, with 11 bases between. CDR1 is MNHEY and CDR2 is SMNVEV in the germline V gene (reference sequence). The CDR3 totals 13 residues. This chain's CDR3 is CASSPQGYYGYTF. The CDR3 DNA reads TGTGCCAGCAGCCCCCAGGGATACTATGGCTACACCTTC.

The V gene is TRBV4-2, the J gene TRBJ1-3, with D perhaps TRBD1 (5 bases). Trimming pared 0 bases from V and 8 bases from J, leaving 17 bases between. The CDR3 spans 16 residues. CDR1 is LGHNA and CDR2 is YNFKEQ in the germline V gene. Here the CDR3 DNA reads TGTGCCAGCAGCCAAGATCCAGCAGGGCCTGGGCACACCATATATTTT. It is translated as CASSQDPAGPGHTIYF.

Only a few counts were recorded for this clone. CDR3 DNA: TGTGCCAGCAGTTTTTTGCAGGGTGACAATCAGCCCCAGCATTTT. It translates to CASSFLQGDNQPQHF. V usage is TRBV28 and J usage is TRBJ1-5; perhaps TRBD1 as D (5 bases). CDR1 and CDR2 from the germline V gene are MDHEN and SYDVKM. The CDR3 sequence is 15 residues long. V was pared by 3 bases and J by 3 bases, with 12 bases between. The full variable domain, with the rest looked up from reference TRBV28 and TRBJ1-5, is DVKVTQSSRYLVKRTGEKVFLECVQDMDHENMFWYRQDPGLGLRLIYFSYDVKMKEKGDIPEGYSVSREKKERFSLILESASTNQTSMYLCASSFLQGDNQPQHFGDGTRLSIL.